This T cell receptor (beta chain) was obtained from a study of response to subunit inactivated influenza vaccine. TCRdb reprocessed the RT-PCR reads with MiXCR, giving one entry per CDR3 protein. The sample holds more than 500,000 distinct CDR3 sequences; around 11% are singletons and the top ten take 8% to 13%. The CDR3 has 16 amino acids. The ends were cut back, 6 bases at V and 4 bases at J, with 23 bases in the middle. Germline V gives CDR1 SQVTM, CDR2 ANQGSEA. This clonotype was detected only a few times. These records were also assigned to another study, of T cells expressing NK-cell markers. That study reports: It was by 5'RACE template switching with UMIs that TCR beta cDNA was made.

This chain connects TRBV29-1 to TRBJ2-3; weak D call: TRBD2 (7 bases). Sequences were derived from PBMCs from blood, sampled on the day of vaccination. This TCR was recovered from a man aged 50-60 years who received an inactivated influenza vaccine. CDR3 sequence reads: CSVQGRDGRLADTQYF. As DNA, the CDR3 is TGCAGCGTACAGGGAAGGGACGGGAGGTTGGCAGATACGCAGTATTTT.